Listed below are T cell receptor beta chains from one sample, sequenced in a study of T cells in Graves' hyperthyroidism and ophthalmopathy. TCRdb re-called the multiplex PCR reads through MiXCR, storing one row per CDR3 protein. This table has about 480,000 distinct CDR3 sequences, roughly 14% appearing once. The sequencing sample was made of blood. Source of these receptors: a woman aged 18-29 years with Graves' hyperthyroidism. CDR3s include the opening cysteine and the closing phenylalanine or tryptophan. Each record gives: J gene, clone size, V gene, D gene, CDR3 DNA, CDR3 protein. A D gene is named only where the DNA matches it firmly. Clone size, where shown, is once, few, many, or a class for clones that have expanded.

TRBJ2-3 few TRBV28 TRBD2 TGTGCCAGCAGTCCGGGGCTTAGCGGGAACCGGTTTACGCAGTATTTT CASSPGLSGNRFTQYF
TRBJ2-3 many TRBV20-1 - TGCAGTGCTAGCCCACCGTCCCCCACATTCACAGATACGCAGTATTTT CSASPPSPTFTDTQYF
TRBJ2-5 many TRBV12-3/TRBV12-4 TRBD2 TGTGCCAGCAGTTTGGGCGGGAGCACCCAAGAGACCCAGTACTTC CASSLGGSTQETQYF
TRBJ1-1 many TRBV19 TRBD1 TGTGCCAGTAGTACCCTTGGGGACAGGGCCTTCAGTGAAGCTTTCTTT CASSTLGDRAFSEAFF
TRBJ2-3 many TRBV18 TRBD2 TGTGCCAGCAGCTCGACTAGCGGGACCACAGATACGCAGTATTTT CASSSTSGTTDTQYF
TRBJ2-5 many TRBV12-3/TRBV12-4 TRBD2 TGTGCCAGCAGTCTAGCGGGACCTCGGGGGACCCAGTACTTC CASSLAGPRGTQYF
TRBJ2-5 - TRBV10-2 - TGCGCCAGCAGTGATAGGGGGTACGAGACCCAGTACTTC CASSDRGYETQYF
TRBJ2-5 many TRBV30 - TGTGCCTGGAGTGTTGTCAGCCAAGAGACCCAGTACTTC CAWSVVSQETQYF
TRBJ1-2 few TRBV20-1 - TGCAGTGCTAGAGGGACGTTTGGATATGGCTACACCTTC CSARGTFGYGYTF
TRBJ2-7 many TRBV20-1 TRBD2 TGCAGTGCTAGGAGGCGGGAGAGATGGGAGCAGTACTTC CSARRRERWEQYF